The present T cell receptor beta chain was sequenced within a study of tumor-infiltrating lymphocytes in primary liver carcinoma (dated by TCRdb to between 2016 and 2019). Notes on the research overall: Surgical resection was performed in China between November 2015 and early 2016 on a few patients with histopathologically diagnosed primary liver carcinoma. Each sample produced about 3.5 to 7.13 million productive TCRbeta reads, and read depth showed no significant difference between tissue types. Tumors of the five patients were stage T1-T3 N0M0 with maximum diameters of about 4 to 10 cm. Of the five patients, three men and two women aged 30 to 69 years, four had hepatocellular carcinoma and one had combined HCC and intrahepatic cholangiocarcinoma. The study combined TCRbeta repertoire sequencing, expression microarrays and whole-exome sequencing across five regions of each liver tumor, with adjacent normal tissue and blood. Repertoires from technical replicates were highly reproducible, with mean shared-clone rates approximately 0.9 and correlation coefficients above 0.95. A total of approximately 35 specimens from 5 patients underwent TCRbeta repertoire sequencing, comprising around 25 tumor regions, 5 adjacent noncancerous liver tissues and 5 peripheral blood samples. General conclusions and limits of the study: The study included only four to six patients, and the authors note findings should be validated in a larger study. Only the TCR beta chain was sequenced, so true repertoire diversity is likely underestimated because unpaired alpha chains were not captured. Pairs of tumor regions showed greater repertoire overlap (mean roughly 35%) than tumor-adjacent pairs (around 17%) or tumor-blood pairs (about 14%), which is consistent with antigen-driven expansion. Because the samples were bulk and unsorted, CD4+ and CD8+ T cell repertoires could not be compared. A significantly larger repertoire fraction was made up by the top 250 clones in tumors than in blood (p = 0.039).

V and J lose 2 bases and 5 bases, and a span of 8 bases separates them. From the cysteine up to the phenylalanine, the CDR3 has a length of 13 residues. Only the CDR3 part of the read is kept: 39 bases, read in frame from the first base. A constant-region primer and ProtoScript II reverse transcriptase were used to reverse-transcribe TCRbeta-specific cDNA from around 480 ng total RNA. TCRbeta libraries were built with three nested multiplex PCR rounds, a slightly modified ARM-PCR procedure. Multiplex TRBV1-TRBV30 forward primers and a Cbeta reverse primer were used in the first two PCR rounds, each of which was run for around 10 cycles. A final 25-cycle PCR with Deep VentR polymerase added sample barcodes and Illumina adapters. Before sequencing, amplicons of 200-500 bp were purified from gel using a QIAquick gel extraction kit. An Illumina HiSeq 2500 was used to sequence the TCRbeta amplicons, generating 250-bp paired-end reads. The authors' pipeline ran thus. Reads were quality-trimmed with Trimmomatic v0.33, and paired reads were merged with FLASH v1.2.11 to recover full CDR3 sequences. V, D and J germline segments were assigned to the rearranged TCRbeta sequences by MiGEC v1.2.1b. Clonotype statistics, along with Shannon-Wiener diversity indices, were calculated using VDJtools v1.0.0. Except for diversity analysis, only each sample's 250 most abundant clonotypes were used in subsequent analyses to reduce sampling bias. TCRdb redid the processing of the public reads, applying fastp at Q25 and MiXCR, and retained in-frame beta chains. Each entry is one CDR3 protein sequence, shown with its most common DNA and genes. The V and J calls and clone size are TCRdb's, not the authors'. In this sample the table shows 300,000 to 350,000 distinct CDR3 sequences, around 50% of which occur a single time. The ten biggest clones cover 17% of the sample.

Concerning this clonotype: The target of this receptor is not known. Base quality data are lacking; no much larger clone is found one base away.

Blood RNA was extracted from unsorted whole blood with TRIzol reagent; germline DNA came from the DNeasy Blood & Tissue kit. At the time of sampling, the patients had chronic HBV infection and had not received any treatment. Before surgery, approximately 3.6 milliliters of peripheral blood were drawn into K2EDTA tubes. Material for sequencing was peripheral blood. The chain is encoded by TRBV12-3 or TRBV12-4 joined to TRBJ2-3; the D gene is perhaps TRBD1, on 5 matching bases. The source of this sequence is a woman aged 25-40 years with primary liver carcinoma and hepatitis B virus infection. For the CDR3, the sequence is CASSLRGIDTQYF. Here is the DNA: TGTGCCAGCAGTTTAAGGGGAATAGATACGCAGTATTTT.